The 16 T cell receptor beta chains in this list originate from one sample, sequenced in a study of OX40 agonist ivuxolimab in advanced cancers. Library construction relied on the immunoSEQ multiplex PCR assay. Here the immuneACCESS table is served through TCRdb, limited to in-frame sequences with V and J called. Missing clones are a known gap in these copies; in checked studies unresolved V genes cover under half, and the rest lacks a known reason. The sample data list tens of thousands of clones, and roughly 86% of these were observed just once. 28% of the sample is taken by the ten largest. The specimen was CD4+ or CD8+ T cells sorted from blood, collected in a trial of the OX40 agonist ivuxolimab. These receptors all come from an adult with an advanced solid tumor such as melanoma, head and neck, liver or kidney cancer.

The chain recombines TRBV19 with TRBJ2-3; 7 bases align to TRBD2. The ends lost 0 bases at V and 0 bases at J; junction bases unmatched: 6. Germline V gives CDR1 LNHDA, CDR2 SQIVND (reference sequence). The CDR3 loop spans 17 amino acids. CDR3 DNA sequence: TGTGCCAGTAGTATAGAATGGGACTACCCTAGCACAGATACGCAGTATTTT. This translates into CASSIEWDYPSTDTQYF.

This clone appeared once. The chain recombines TRBV9 with TRBJ2-3; no reliable D call. Germline-derived CDR1 and CDR2 are SGDLS and YYNGEE. CDR3 length: 13 amino acids. V was clipped by 2 bases and J by 0 bases, with 4 bases between them. In nucleotides, the CDR3 is TGTGCCAGCAGCGTGGACAGCACAGATACGCAGTATTTT. This encodes CASSVDSTDTQYF.

Regarding this clone: Other DNA sequences in the same sample also yield this CDR3. The V call is TRBV13, the J call TRBJ2-2; no firm D call. The V and J ends lost 8 bases and 1 base respectively, with 8 bases between them. The CDR3 has 13 residues. Germline V gene lookup returns CDR1 PRHDT and CDR2 FYEKMQ (reference sequence). The CDR3 spells CASSLGNTGELFF. CDR3 nucleotide sequence: TGTGCCAGCTCTCTAGGGAACACCGGGGAGCTGTTTTTT.

This clone has a single count. V gene TRBV5-5 combines with J gene TRBJ1-4; 8 positions agree with TRBD1. The V gene end was trimmed by 4 bases and the J gene end by 2 bases; junction bases not matched to a gene: 1. In germline, CDR1 is SGHKS, CDR2 YYEKEE (reference sequence). This CDR3 is 14 amino acids long. CDR3 DNA sequence: TGTGCCAGCAGCCGGACAGGGACTAATGAAAAACTGTTTTTT. Translating it yields CASSRTGTNEKLFF. The full variable domain, with the rest looked up from reference TRBV5-5 and TRBJ1-4, is DAGVTQSPTHLIKTRGQQVTLRCSPISGHKSVSWYQQVLGQGPQFIFQYYEKEERGRGNFPDRFSARQFPNYSSELNVNALLLGDSALYLCASSRTGTNEKLFFGSGTQLSVL.

The rearrangement links TRBV7-7 to TRBJ1-1; D possibly corresponds to TRBD1 (6 bases). Germline V gives CDR1 SSHAT, CDR2 FNYEAQ (reference sequence). The CDR3 contains 15 residues. The V end lost 4 bases, the J end lost 1 base, and 13 bases lay between the germline ends. CDR3 DNA: TGTGCCAGCAGCTCTTTACAGGGAGCGAACACTGAAGCTTTCTTT. This encodes CASSSLQGANTEAFF.

This clone was seen a handful of times. The V call is TRBV19, the J call TRBJ1-1; D is undetermined. V lost 2 bases to trimming and J lost 0 bases, with 10 bases between them. CDR3 length: 15 residues. In germline, CDR1 is LNHDA, CDR2 SQIVND (reference sequence). The CDR3 coding sequence is TGTGCCAGTAGTATAACTCGGGAGATGAACACTGAAGCTTTCTTT. This sequence encodes CASSITREMNTEAFF.

The chain employs TRBV5-8 and TRBJ1-2, with unresolved D. V lost 2 bases to trimming and J lost 7 bases, with 15 bases between them. The CDR3 sequence is 14 residues long. The germline V gene encodes CDR1 SGHTS and CDR2 YDEGEE. The CDR3 bases are TGTGCCAGCAGCTTCGGTATGGGAGGGAGTGGCTACACCTTC. Translation: CASSFGMGGSGYTF.

The rearrangement uses TRBV7-6 and TRBJ2-1; D is undetermined. The CDR3 runs 15 residues. V lost 1 base, J lost 4 bases, and 11 bases lay in between. Per the germline V gene, CDR1 is SGHVS and CDR2 is FNYEAQ. This chain's CDR3 is CASSLEWDFYNEQFF. The CDR3 nucleotides are TGTGCCAGCAGCTTAGAGTGGGATTTTTACAATGAGCAGTTCTTC.

As regards this clone: Other DNA sequences within the sample encode an identical CDR3. The chain links TRBV6-1 to TRBJ2-7; D gene uncertain. This CDR3 has 12 residues. In germline, CDR1 is MNHNS, CDR2 SASEGT. V was pared by 2 bases and J by 0 bases, with 2 bases between. CDR3 DNA sequence: TGTGCCAGCAGTGAATTCTCCTACGAGCAGTACTTC. Residues: CASSEFSYEQYF.

The chain employs TRBV6-5 and TRBJ1-1; D gene uncertain. The CDR3 consists of 10 residues. Germline-derived CDR1 and CDR2 are MNHEY and SVGAGI. V was trimmed by 5 bases and J by 4 bases, leaving 2 bases between them. The CDR3 bases are TGTGCCAGCAGTCCCACTGAAGCTTTCTTT. Its protein product is CASSPTEAFF.

The chain links TRBV5-4 to TRBJ1-1; a possible D gene is TRBD1 (6 bases). The V and J ends lost 3 bases and 8 bases respectively, with 11 bases between them. The length of the CDR3 is 12 residues. Germline-derived CDR1 and CDR2 are SGHNT and YYREEE (reference sequence). CDR3 sequence (DNA): TGTGCCAGCAGCTGGGGGGGCACGGAAGCTTTCTTT. As protein: CASSWGGTEAFF.

This clone was observed a handful of times. The chain uses TRBV5-1 and TRBJ2-1; no definite D call. The CDR3 is made up of 12 amino acids. Germline V gene sequence: CDR1 SGHRS, CDR2 YFSETQ. The V and J ends lost 1 base and 4 bases respectively, with 3 bases between them. CDR3 DNA: TGCGCCAGCAGCTTGCGATACAATGAGCAGTTCTTC. This codes for CASSLRYNEQFF.

The chain couples TRBV5-6 to TRBJ1-5; 11 nucleotides align to TRBD1. Looked up from germline, CDR1 is SGHDT and CDR2 is YYEEEE. The CDR3 sequence is 14 residues long. J lost 6 bases, V lost 7 bases, and 6 bases had no gene match. As DNA, the CDR3 is TGTGCCAGCGGGACAGGGGGGAGGTTTCAGCCCCAGCATTTT. Translation: CASGTGGRFQPQHF.

This chain connects TRBV13 to TRBJ2-1, with 10 bases matching TRBD2. The CDR3 runs to 14 residues. From germline, CDR1 is PRHDT and CDR2 FYEKMQ (reference sequence). V lost 6 bases and J lost 7; bases outside the gene matches: 6. As DNA, the CDR3 is TGTGCCAGCAGTAATAGCGGGGGGATTAATGAGCAGTTCTTC. This encodes CASSNSGGINEQFF. Full variable domain (rest looked up from reference TRBV13 and TRBJ2-1): AAGVIQSPRHLIKEKRETATLKCYPIPRHDTVYWYQQGPGQDPQFLISFYEKMQSDKGSIPDRFSAQQFSDYHSELNMSSLELGDSALYFCASSNSGGINEQFFGPGTRLTVL.

This chain uses TRBV27 with TRBJ2-7, with 8 bases matching TRBD2. Germline lookup yields CDR1 MNHEY and CDR2 SMNVEV (reference sequence). This CDR3 has 15 amino acids. The V and J ends lost 7 bases and 3 bases, in that order; junction bases with no gene match: 11. The CDR3, as DNA: TGTGCCAGCAAGGGCGGGGGGTCCCAGGACTACGAGCAGTACTTC. It yields the protein CASKGGGSQDYEQYF.

The chain links TRBV13 to TRBJ1-2; no clear D. V was clipped by 5 bases and J by 4 bases, with 11 bases between them. CDR1 is PRHDT and CDR2 is FYEKMQ in the germline V gene (reference sequence). This CDR3 spans 13 amino acids. The CDR3 spells CASSPLSGYGYTF. The CDR3 nucleotides read TGTGCCAGCAGCCCCCTGAGCGGCTATGGCTACACCTTC.